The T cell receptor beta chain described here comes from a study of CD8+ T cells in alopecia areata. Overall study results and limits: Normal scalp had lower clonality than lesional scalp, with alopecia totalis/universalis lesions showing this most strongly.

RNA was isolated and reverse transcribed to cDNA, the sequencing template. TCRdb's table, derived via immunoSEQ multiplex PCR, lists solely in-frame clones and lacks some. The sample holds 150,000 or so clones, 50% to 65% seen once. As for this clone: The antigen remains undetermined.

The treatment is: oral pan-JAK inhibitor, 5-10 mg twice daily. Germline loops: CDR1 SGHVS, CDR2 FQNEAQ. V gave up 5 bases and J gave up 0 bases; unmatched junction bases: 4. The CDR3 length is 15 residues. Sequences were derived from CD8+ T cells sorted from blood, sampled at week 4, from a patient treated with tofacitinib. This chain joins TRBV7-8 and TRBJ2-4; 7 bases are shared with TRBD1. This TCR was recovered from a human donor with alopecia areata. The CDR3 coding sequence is TGTGCCAGCAGCCTAACAGGGGTAGCCAAAAACATTCAGTACTTC. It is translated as CASSLTGVAKNIQYF.